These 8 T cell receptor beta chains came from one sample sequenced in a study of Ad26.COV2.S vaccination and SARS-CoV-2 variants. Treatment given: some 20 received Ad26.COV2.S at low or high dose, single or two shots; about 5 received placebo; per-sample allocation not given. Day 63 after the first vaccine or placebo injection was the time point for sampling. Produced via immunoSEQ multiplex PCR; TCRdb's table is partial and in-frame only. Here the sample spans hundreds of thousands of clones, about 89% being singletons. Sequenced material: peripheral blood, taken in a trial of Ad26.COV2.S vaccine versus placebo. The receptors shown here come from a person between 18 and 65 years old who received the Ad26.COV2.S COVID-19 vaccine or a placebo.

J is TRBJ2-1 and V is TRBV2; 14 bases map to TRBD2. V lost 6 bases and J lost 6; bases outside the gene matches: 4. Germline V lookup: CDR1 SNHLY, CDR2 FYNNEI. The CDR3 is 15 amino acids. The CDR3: CASRLGTSGGNEQFF. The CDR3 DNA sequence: TGTGCCAGCAGGCTCGGGACTAGCGGGGGCAATGAGCAGTTCTTC.

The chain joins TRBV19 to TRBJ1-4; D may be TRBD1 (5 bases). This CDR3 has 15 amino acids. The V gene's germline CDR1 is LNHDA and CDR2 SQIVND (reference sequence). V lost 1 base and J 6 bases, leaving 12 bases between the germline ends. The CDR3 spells CASSIGRVADEKLFF. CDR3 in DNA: TGTGCCAGTAGTATAGGCAGGGTAGCGGATGAAAAACTGTTTTTT.

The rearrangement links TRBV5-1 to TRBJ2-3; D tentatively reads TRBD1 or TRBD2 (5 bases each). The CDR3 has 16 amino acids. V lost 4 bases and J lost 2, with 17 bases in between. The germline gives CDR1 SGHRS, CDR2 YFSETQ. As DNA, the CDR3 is TGCGCCAGCAGCCTCACTCCAGGGACCTTCACAGATACGCAGTATTTT. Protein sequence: CASSLTPGTFTDTQYF.

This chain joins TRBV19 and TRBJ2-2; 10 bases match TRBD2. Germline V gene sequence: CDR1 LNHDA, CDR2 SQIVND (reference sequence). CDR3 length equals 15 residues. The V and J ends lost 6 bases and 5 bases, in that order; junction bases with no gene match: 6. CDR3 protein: CASSHPAGGTGELFF. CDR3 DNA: TGTGCCAGTAGCCATCCAGCGGGAGGGACCGGGGAGCTGTTTTTT.

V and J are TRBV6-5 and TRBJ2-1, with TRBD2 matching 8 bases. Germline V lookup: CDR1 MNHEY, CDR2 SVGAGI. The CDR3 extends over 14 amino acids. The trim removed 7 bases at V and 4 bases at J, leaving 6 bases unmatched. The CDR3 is CASNPGGAYNEQFF. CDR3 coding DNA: TGTGCCAGCAATCCCGGGGGGGCGTACAATGAGCAGTTCTTC.

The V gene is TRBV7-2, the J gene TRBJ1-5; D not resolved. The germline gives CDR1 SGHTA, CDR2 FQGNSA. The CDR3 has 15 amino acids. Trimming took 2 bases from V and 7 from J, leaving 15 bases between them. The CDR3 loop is CASSLSGVEIQPQHF. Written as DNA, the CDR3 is TGTGCCAGCAGCTTAAGCGGGGTAGAAATACAGCCCCAGCATTTT.

CDR3 nucleotides: TGTGCCAGTAGGGAGCGGGGAACCTACGAGCAGTACTTC. Protein sequence: CASRERGTYEQYF. J is TRBJ2-7 and V is TRBV19; TRBD2 matches at 7 bases. Trimming cost V 6 bases and J 2 bases; bases outside gene matches: 4. Germline assignment: CDR1 LNHDA and CDR2 SQIVND (reference sequence). The CDR3 has 13 amino acids.

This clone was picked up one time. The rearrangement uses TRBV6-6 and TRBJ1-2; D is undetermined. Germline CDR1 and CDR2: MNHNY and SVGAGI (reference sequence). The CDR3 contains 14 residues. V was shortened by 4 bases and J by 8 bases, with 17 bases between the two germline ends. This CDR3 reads CASSSLNQWGGYTF. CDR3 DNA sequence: TGTGCCAGCAGTTCCCTGAATCAATGGGGAGGCTACACCTTC.